This TCR beta chain was recorded in a study of post-analysis software for immune sequencing data. Unique molecular identifiers were carried by the TCR beta cDNA libraries. From around 0.96 to 9.9 million T cells, about 500,000 cDNA molecules were obtained. Each CDR3 protein gets one entry after TCRdb re-called the PCR reads with MiXCR. Of 400,000 to 500,000 distinct CDR3 sequences in the sample, approximately 39% were seen once. The germline CDR1 and CDR2 sequences are MNHEY and SMNVEV (reference sequence). There are 16 residues in the CDR3. The trim removed 2 bases at V and 0 bases at J, leaving 4 bases unmatched. General study findings and limits: In patients, TRBV5-6, TRBV5-1 and TRBV20-1 belonged to roughly 5 TRBV segments found more frequently than in controls. Versus controls, multiple sclerosis patients showed significantly lower diversity (normalized Chao1). By F measure, samples from a shared preparation batch strongly co-clustered.

Worth noting for this clonotype: The antigen is undetermined.

The chain combines TRBV27 with TRBJ2-3, with TRBD2 matching over 8 bases. Sample: blood. The source is a girl aged 2 to 9 with multiple sclerosis. CDR3 region: CASSLVGGVSTDTQYF. CDR3 DNA: TGTGCCAGCAGTTTAGTCGGGGGGGTTAGCACAGATACGCAGTATTTT.